This TCR beta chain was identified during a study of blood T cell repertoires in COVID-19. Study summary: Sources were T cells, B-cell-depleted T cells, or PBMCs; the material itself was cDNA or gDNA.

Trimming took off 1 base at V and 6 bases at J, with 10 bases between the two ends. The CDR3 is 14 residues long. Germline lookup yields CDR1 MNHEY and CDR2 SMNVEV (reference sequence). Sequencing was performed with immunoSEQ multiplex PCR; in TCRdb, only in-frame clones are kept and a portion is missing. Found here are about 70,000 clones, approximately 88% of them singletons; the top ten hold roughly a fifth. This TCR was recovered from an elderly woman with acute or convalescent COVID-19. Sequenced: peripheral blood. The chain is built from TRBV27 and TRBJ1-5; a weak D match, TRBD1 (5 bases). CDR3 protein: CASSLWGEGQPQHF. The DNA of the CDR3 is TGTGCCAGCAGTTTATGGGGGGAGGGTCAGCCCCAGCATTTT.